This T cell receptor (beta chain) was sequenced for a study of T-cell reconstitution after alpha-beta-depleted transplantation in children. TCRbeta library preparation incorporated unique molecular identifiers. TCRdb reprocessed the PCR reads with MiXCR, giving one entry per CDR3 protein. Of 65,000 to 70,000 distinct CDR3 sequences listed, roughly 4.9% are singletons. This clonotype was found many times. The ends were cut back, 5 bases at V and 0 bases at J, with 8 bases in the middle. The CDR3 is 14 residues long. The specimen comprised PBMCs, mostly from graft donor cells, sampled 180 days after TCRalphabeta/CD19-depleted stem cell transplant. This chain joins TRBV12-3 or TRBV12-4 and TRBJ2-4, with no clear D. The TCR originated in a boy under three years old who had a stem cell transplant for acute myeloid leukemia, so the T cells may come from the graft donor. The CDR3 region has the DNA TGTGCCAGCAGTCATGGCCTAGCCAAAAACATTCAGTACTTC. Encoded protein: CASSHGLAKNIQYF.